One sample yielded the 19 T cell receptor beta chains listed below, sequenced in a study of CD8 T cells in ankylosing spondylitis. MiXCR, run by TCRdb on the 5' RACE reads, gives a single entry per CDR3 protein. The sample shows about 260,000 distinct CDR3 sequences, 20% of them seen only once. The sequenced material came from blood, either unsorted or a sorted T cell fraction (not recorded which). The origin of the receptors is a male donor with ankylosing spondylitis or in good health (not recorded which).

DNA of the CDR3: TGTGCCAGCAGCTTGGAGGGGGGGACCAAAAACATTCAGTACTTC. This translates into CASSLEGGTKNIQYF. The genes are TRBV5-4 and TRBJ2-4; a weak D match, TRBD2 (7 bases). Deletions cut 0 bases from V and 2 bases from J, with 9 bases between. The CDR3 runs to 15 residues. From germline, CDR1 is SGHNT and CDR2 YYREEE (reference sequence).

This chain links TRBV20-1 with TRBJ1-1; 7 bases map to TRBD1. The germline gives CDR1 DFQATT, CDR2 SNEGSKA (reference sequence). V shed 3 bases and J 6 bases; nucleotides not matched to a gene: 10. The CDR3 extends over 14 amino acids. This CDR3 is CSASRDRVTAEAFF. Here the CDR3 DNA reads TGCAGTGCTAGCCGGGACAGAGTCACGGCTGAAGCTTTCTTT.

This clonotype appeared a few times. The rearrangement uses TRBV20-1 and TRBJ1-1, with D hard to call. CDR3 length: 11 amino acids. Germline CDR1 and CDR2: DFQATT and SNEGSKA (reference sequence). The V end was cut by 2 bases, the J end by 4 bases, with 5 bases between. The CDR3 DNA reads TGCAGTGCTAGACCCGTCACTGAAGCTTTCTTT. This sequence encodes CSARPVTEAFF.

This clonotype has more than one count but fewer than ten. This chain uses TRBV12-3 or TRBV12-4 with TRBJ2-1; D is uncertain. The CDR3 is made up of 12 amino acids. Trimming removed 3 bases from V and 5 bases from J, with 5 bases in between. In nucleotides, the CDR3 is TGTGCCAGCAGTTTGCTTCACAATGAGCAGTTCTTC. Protein sequence: CASSLLHNEQFF.

The V gene is TRBV7-7, the J gene TRBJ2-5; the D gene is possibly TRBD1 (6 bases). Germline loops: CDR1 SSHAT, CDR2 FNYEAQ (reference sequence). CDR3 length equals 15 residues. Trimming took 1 base from V and 1 from J, leaving 10 bases between them. In DNA, the CDR3 is TGTGCCAGCAGCTTAGGGGACATCCGCCAAGAGACCCAGTACTTC. Its protein product is CASSLGDIRQETQYF.

CDR3 DNA: TGTGCCAGCAGCTTAGCAGGGAGTGAAGCTTTCTTT. Its translation is CASSLAGSEAFF. The rearrangement links TRBV7-6 to TRBJ1-1; D ambiguous. This CDR3 comprises 12 residues. V lost 0 bases and J 7 bases, leaving 6 bases between the germline ends. Germline V lookup: CDR1 SGHVS, CDR2 FNYEAQ.

This clonotype was seen a few times. The chain joins TRBV7-9 to TRBJ2-5; TRBD2 agrees at 10 bases. CDR1 SEHNR and CDR2 FQNEAQ come from the germline V gene (reference sequence). CDR3 length equals 15 residues. J gave up 5 bases and V 5 bases, and 8 bases lay outside the gene matches. CDR3 in amino acids: CASSAGTSDLETQYF. The DNA of the CDR3 is TGTGCCAGCAGCGCGGGGACTAGCGACTTGGAGACCCAGTACTTC.

The chain couples TRBV6-2 or TRBV6-3 to TRBJ2-1, with TRBD1 identical over 9 bases. The germline CDR1 and CDR2 sequences are MNHEY and SVGEGT. V dropped 3 bases and J dropped 16; count of bases not matched to a gene: 7. CDR3 size: 12 residues. The CDR3 loop is CASSYLGQGGFF. CDR3 in DNA: TGTGCCAGCAGTTATCTGGGACAGGGCGGCTTCTTC.

This clonotype came up a few times. The chain links TRBV12-3 or TRBV12-4 to TRBJ2-3; D tentatively fits TRBD1 or TRBD2 (5 bases each). This CDR3 is built from 16 residues. V was shortened by 2 bases and J by 11 bases, with 23 bases between the two germline ends. CDR3 protein: CASSLRLWSPTGGQYF. The CDR3 DNA reads TGTGCCAGCAGTTTAAGGTTGTGGAGTCCTACAGGAGGGCAGTATTTT.

To note about this clonotype: At one boundary the junction diverges from the germline segment, which might be a read error. The rearrangement joins TRBV4-1 to TRBJ1-6; no clear D gene. The CDR3 sequence is 16 residues long. Germline V gives CDR1 MGHRA, CDR2 YSYEKL. As DNA, the CDR3 is TGTGCCAGCAGCTCCGCCTGGAGCTCCTATAATTCACCCCTCCACTTT. Translated: CASSSAWSSYNSPLHF.

This clonotype was seen only a few times. The rearrangement links TRBV4-2 to TRBJ2-2, with 9 positions matching TRBD2. V was pared by 0 bases and J by 7 bases, with 3 bases of the junction left unmatched. CDR1 LGHNA and CDR2 YNFKEQ come from the germline V gene. The CDR3 covers 15 residues. The CDR3 spells CASSQEGAGGGELFF. DNA of the CDR3: TGTGCCAGCAGCCAAGAAGGAGCGGGGGGCGGGGAGCTGTTTTTT.

The gene calls are TRBV5-1 and TRBJ1-1; D is unclear. The germline gives CDR1 SGHRS, CDR2 YFSETQ. The CDR3 spans 15 residues. V lost 0 bases and J lost 1, with 10 bases in between. DNA of the CDR3: TGCGCCAGCAGCTTGGGGTCACACGGGAACACTGAAGCTTTCTTT. It yields the protein CASSLGSHGNTEAFF.

The genes are TRBV7-8 and TRBJ1-2; D unclear. Germline V lookup: CDR1 SGHVS, CDR2 FQNEAQ. The V gene lost 5 bases and the J gene lost 8 bases, with 15 bases spanning the gap. The length of the CDR3 is 13 residues. CDR3 sequence reads: CASSRLDKWGYTF. The CDR3 DNA reads TGTGCCAGCAGCCGCCTTGACAAGTGGGGCTACACCTTC.

This clonotype was detected ten times or more. The chain employs TRBV29-1 and TRBJ2-5, with 9 bases aligning to TRBD2. Germline lookup yields CDR1 SQVTM and CDR2 ANQGSEA. This CDR3 spans 13 amino acids. With V trimmed by 1 base and J by 7 bases, 4 bases remained unmatched. The CDR3 nucleotides read TGCAGCGTTGAAGTAGCGGGAGCTGGGACCCAGTACTTC. Protein: CSVEVAGAGTQYF.

This clonotype was seen repeatedly, ten times or more. The rearrangement uses TRBV5-1 and TRBJ2-1; maybe TRBD2 (6 bases). The germline V gene encodes CDR1 SGHRS and CDR2 YFSETQ. This CDR3 has 15 residues. Trimming left V 4 bases short and J 3 bases short, with 14 bases between. The CDR3 coding sequence is TGCGCCAGCAGCCCAGAGGGACTGGACTACAATGAGCAGTTCTTC. Residues: CASSPEGLDYNEQFF.

V gene TRBV5-3 combines with J gene TRBJ1-2, with a possible D match to TRBD1 (6 bases). TRBV5-3 is an ORF, and what it does is uncertain. Trimming cost V 8 bases and J 4 bases, with 15 bases left between them. The CDR3 extends over 13 amino acids. The CDR3 coding sequence is TGTGCCAGGGGCCCCGGGGGCCTCTATGGCTACACCTTC. Encoded protein: CARGPGGLYGYTF.

This clonotype appeared a few times. The genes are TRBV10-3 and TRBJ2-7; 10 bases fit TRBD1. The J segment lost 5 bases and the V segment lost 6 bases, leaving 4 bases of the junction unmatched. The CDR3 sequence is 13 residues long. In germline, CDR1 is ENHRY, CDR2 SYGVKD. The CDR3 region is CAIRGQGLNEQYV. Written as DNA, the CDR3 is TGTGCCATCAGGGGACAGGGGCTCAACGAGCAGTACGTC.

The chain has TRBV5-1 and TRBJ2-3; TRBD1 matches 11 bases. With 3 bases clipped from V and 4 bases from J, the junction kept 7 bases outside the gene matches. The CDR3 consists of 16 residues. Germline values: CDR1 SGHRS, CDR2 YFSETQ. CDR3 protein: CASSSGGTGGPDTQYF. In DNA form, the CDR3 reads TGCGCCAGCAGCTCCGGAGGGACAGGGGGGCCAGATACGCAGTATTTT.

The genes are TRBV27 and TRBJ1-4, with TRBD1 matching over 9 bases. This CDR3 has 16 amino acids. CDR1 is MNHEY and CDR2 is SMNVEV in the germline V gene (reference sequence). J gave up 3 bases and V 5 bases, and 7 bases lay outside the gene matches. This chain's CDR3 is CASSQPGQGANEKLFF. Here the CDR3 DNA reads TGTGCCAGCAGTCAACCGGGACAGGGTGCTAATGAAAAACTGTTTTTT.